This T cell receptor beta chain was profiled in a study of blood T cell repertoires in COVID-19. Clones were read by immunoSEQ multiplex PCR, and TCRdb kept only the in-frame ones, dropping some. The data show roughly 49,000 clones, about 88% seen once. The receptor comes from a man in his forties or fifties with active COVID-19. Material: peripheral blood.

The chain's CDR3 is CASRPGQILLATNEKLFF. In nucleotides, the CDR3 is TGTGCCAGCAGACCCGGACAGATATTATTAGCAACTAATGAAAAACTGTTTTTT. The chain has TRBV5-8 and TRBJ1-4, with D possibly being TRBD1 (6 bases). The CDR3 sequence is 18 residues long. Trimming pared 5 bases from V and 0 bases from J, leaving 20 bases between. CDR1 SGHTS and CDR2 YDEGEE come from the germline V gene.